The 7 T cell receptor beta chains below all came from one sample that was sequenced in a study of cytomegalovirus exposure and HLA in healthy donors. The study ran its PCR with 60 Vbeta and 13 Jbeta primers. The table came from immunoSEQ multiplex PCR; TCRdb's copy has only in-frame clones and leaves some out. The profile shows 180,000 or so clones, 82% of them singletons. The sample taken for sequencing was PBMCs. The receptors here all came from a man aged 40-49 years in good health and CMV-seronegative.

This chain uses TRBV7-2 with TRBJ2-1; possibly TRBD2 for D (6 bases). V lost 4 bases and J lost 0, with 10 bases in between. The CDR3 is made up of 15 amino acids. The germline V gene encodes CDR1 SGHTA and CDR2 FQGNSA. The CDR3 DNA reads as TGTGCCAGCAGCTCGGAGGGCCTCTCCTACAATGAGCAGTTCTTC. This codes for CASSSEGLSYNEQFF. The whole variable domain, remainder taken from reference TRBV7-2 and TRBJ2-1, is GAGVSQSPSNKVTEKGKDVELRCDPISGHTALYWYRQSLGQGLEFLIYFQGNSAPDKSGLPSDRFSAERTGGSVSTLTIQRTQQEDSAVYLCASSSEGLSYNEQFFGPGTRLTVL.

The chain employs TRBV6-1 and TRBJ1-2; 7 nucleotides agree with TRBD1. This CDR3 contains 13 residues. The V and J ends lost 1 base and 8 bases, in that order; junction bases with no gene match: 4. Germline loops: CDR1 MNHNS, CDR2 SASEGT. The CDR3 bases are TGTGCCAGCAGTGAAGGTAGGGGGCAAGGCTACACCTTC. Translated: CASSEGRGQGYTF.

The chain recombines TRBV14 with TRBJ1-2; D gene unclear. V dropped 0 bases and J dropped 3 bases, with 11 bases sitting between them. CDR1 and CDR2 from the germline V gene are SGHDN and FVKESK. CDR3 length: 15 amino acids. The CDR3 loop is CASSQDEGGHYGYTF. The DNA of the CDR3 is TGTGCCAGCAGCCAAGACGAGGGAGGCCACTATGGCTACACCTTC.

CDR3 in amino acids: CASSPTGGDYNEQFF. CDR3 sequence (DNA): TGTGCCAGCAGTCCCACAGGGGGGGATTACAATGAGCAGTTCTTC. This chain joins TRBV6-5 and TRBJ2-1; possibly TRBD1 for D (8 bases). The V end lost 5 bases, the J end lost 4 bases, and 15 bases lay between the germline ends. In germline, CDR1 is MNHEY, CDR2 SVGAGI. This CDR3 is built from 15 residues.

Points on this clone: The sample holds other DNA sequences that translate to the same CDR3. CDR3 sequence reads: CASSLMGLLEQYF. CDR3 coding DNA: TGTGCCAGCAGTCTCATGGGACTACTCGAGCAGTACTTC. The V gene is TRBV2, the J gene TRBJ2-7; 7 nucleotides agree with TRBD2. CDR1 is SNHLY, CDR2 FYNNEI, per germline. Trimming removed 5 bases from V and 6 bases from J; junction bases left unmatched: 7. The CDR3 spans 13 residues. The full variable domain, in which reference TRBV2 and TRBJ2-7 provide the parts outside the CDR3, is EPEVTQTPSHQVTQMGQEVILRCVPISNHLYFYWYRQILGQKVEFLVSFYNNEISEKSEIFDDQFSVERPDGSNFTLKIRSTKLEDSAMYFCASSLMGLLEQYFGPGTRLTVT.

V is TRBV5-1 and J is TRBJ2-3; 10 nucleotides match TRBD1. Trimming took 0 bases from V and 4 from J; bases not matched to a gene: 11. This CDR3 is 18 amino acids long. Germline V lookup: CDR1 SGHRS, CDR2 YFSETQ. The CDR3 DNA reads TGCGCCAGCAGCTTGGCGAGACAGGGGGCCGGCACGGCAGATACGCAGTATTTT. Amino acid sequence: CASSLARQGAGTADTQYF.

This chain links TRBV2 with TRBJ2-3; D is unresolved. This CDR3 spans 15 amino acids. Trimming removed 6 bases at V and 2 bases at J, with 15 bases between. Germline CDR1 and CDR2: SNHLY and FYNNEI. In DNA form, the CDR3 reads TGTGCCAGCAGGGGCCCTCAGACCTACACAGATACGCAGTATTTT. This encodes CASRGPQTYTDTQYF. Together with reference TRBV2 and TRBJ2-3, the CDR3 gives the full variable domain: EPEVTQTPSHQVTQMGQEVILRCVPISNHLYFYWYRQILGQKVEFLVSFYNNEISEKSEIFDDQFSVERPDGSNFTLKIRSTKLEDSAMYFCASRGPQTYTDTQYFGPGTRLTVL.